The clone carrying this T cell receptor (beta chain) was detected many times. Its antigen is unknown. These data belong to a study of human T cells and chemical hapten exposure. About the study: Reading of the patch tests, which applied 0.01% DPC to the upper back, occurred at 6 days.

In germline, CDR1 is MNHEY, CDR2 SVGAGI. The ends were cut back, 6 bases at V and 0 bases at J, with 9 bases in the middle. The CDR3 is made up of 14 amino acids. Time point here: patch test 2, 6 weeks after DPC sensitization. Regarding treatment: therapeutic diphenylcyclopropenone sensitization with weekly scalp DPC. Overall study results and limits: Relative to control repertoires, expanded TCRs gave rise to significantly more large CDR3 similarity clusters. Alopecia affecting every donor means their immune response may not match healthy people's.

Attachment of unique molecular identifiers to individual cDNA molecules was performed in the library. One entry per CDR3 protein results from TCRdb running MiXCR on the RACE reads. Among just over 350,000 distinct CDR3 sequences listed, about 6.9% were seen once. This sample comprised whole blood, obtained in connection with sensitization to the hapten diphenylcyclopropenone (DPC). The TCR was taken from a woman between 18 and 29 years old with alopecia areata. Some clones in this sample may be carry-over from other donors' samples. V and J are TRBV6-5 and TRBJ1-3, with D maybe TRBD1 (5 bases). This CDR3 is CASRDSGSGNTIYF. CDR3 in DNA: TGTGCCAGCAGAGACAGTGGCTCTGGAAACACCATATATTTT.